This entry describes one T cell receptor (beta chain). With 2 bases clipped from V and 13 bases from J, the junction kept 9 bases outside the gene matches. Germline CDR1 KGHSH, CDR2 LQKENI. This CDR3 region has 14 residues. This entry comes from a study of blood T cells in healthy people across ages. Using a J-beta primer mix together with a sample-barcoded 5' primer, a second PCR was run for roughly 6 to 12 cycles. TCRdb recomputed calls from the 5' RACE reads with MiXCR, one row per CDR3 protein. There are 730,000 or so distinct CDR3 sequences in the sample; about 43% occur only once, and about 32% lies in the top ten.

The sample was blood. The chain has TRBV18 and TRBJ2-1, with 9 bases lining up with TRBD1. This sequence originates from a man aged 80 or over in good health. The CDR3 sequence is CASSPLDRGETQFF. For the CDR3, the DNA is TGTGCCAGCTCACCATTGGACAGGGGAGAGACCCAGTTCTTC.